This T cell receptor (beta chain) was obtained from a study of blood T cells in healthy people across ages. V was clipped by 1 base and J by 5 bases; unmatched bases: 4. The CDR3 loop spans 17 amino acids. Germline V gives CDR1 LGHNA, CDR2 YNFKEQ. Individuals who donated were healthy Caucasians from Russia aged roughly 6 to 95. For every donor, a draw yielded around 10 milliliters of peripheral blood. A sample-barcoded 5' primer and a J-beta primer mix were used in a second PCR of about 6 to 11 cycles. Each cDNA molecule was tagged by a template-switch adaptor with 12 random nucleotides. Every individual sample yielded 2.5 million or more paired-end reads (each containing CDR3). TCRdb reanalysed the 5' RACE reads using MiXCR and keeps one entry per CDR3 protein. Found here are 850,000 to 1,300,000 distinct CDR3 sequences, 40% to 55% of them singletons; the top ten hold 18%. This clonotype has more than one count but fewer than ten.

The TCR comes from a woman aged 60 to 75 in good health. The specimen sequenced was blood. The V and J genes are TRBV4-2 and TRBJ1-6; 11 bases agree with TRBD1. CDR3 in DNA: TGTGCCAGCAGCCAAGGAGGACAGGGGGCGAATAATTCACCCCTCCACTTT. Translation gives CASSQGGQGANNSPLHF.